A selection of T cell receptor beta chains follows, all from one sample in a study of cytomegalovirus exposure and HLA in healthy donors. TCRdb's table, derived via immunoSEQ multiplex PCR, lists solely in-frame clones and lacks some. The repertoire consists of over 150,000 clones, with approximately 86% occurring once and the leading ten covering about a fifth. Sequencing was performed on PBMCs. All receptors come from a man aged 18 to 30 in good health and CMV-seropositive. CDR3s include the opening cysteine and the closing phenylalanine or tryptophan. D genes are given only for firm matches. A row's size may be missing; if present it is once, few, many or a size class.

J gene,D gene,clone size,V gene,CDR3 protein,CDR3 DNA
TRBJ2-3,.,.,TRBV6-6,CASTPTLGTDTQYF,TGTGCCAGCACCCCGACTTTAGGCACAGATACGCAGTATTTT
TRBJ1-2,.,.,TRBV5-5,CASSPTLTVNYGYTF,TGTGCCAGCAGCCCCACCCTAACAGTCAACTATGGCTACACCTTC
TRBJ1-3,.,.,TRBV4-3,CASSLTDSAGNTIYF,TGCGCCAGCAGCCTAACAGACAGCGCTGGAAACACCATATATTTT
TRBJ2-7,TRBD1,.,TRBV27,CASGPGQGYEQYF,TGTGCCAGCGGGCCGGGACAGGGCTACGAGCAGTACTTC
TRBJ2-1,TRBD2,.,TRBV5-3,CASSLLAAYNEQFF,TGTGCCAGCAGCTTACTAGCGGCCTACAATGAGCAGTTCTTC
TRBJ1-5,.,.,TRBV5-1,CASSWPSGPNAYSNQPQHF,TGCGCCAGCAGCTGGCCATCAGGTCCCAACGCCTATAGCAATCAGCCCCAGCATTTT
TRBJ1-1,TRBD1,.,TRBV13,CASSYRDRALKAFF,TGTGCCAGCAGCTACCGGGACAGGGCTCTGAAAGCTTTCTTT
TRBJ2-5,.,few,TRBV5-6,CASSPRGSPETQYF,TGTGCCAGCAGCCCCCGAGGTAGCCCTGAGACCCAGTACTTC
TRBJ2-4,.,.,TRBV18,CASSPVEESSRWNIQYF,TGTGCCAGCTCCCCTGTCGAGGAGTCCTCCCGCTGGAACATTCAGTACTTC
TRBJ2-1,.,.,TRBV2,CASLGAEYNEQFF,TGTGCCAGCCTAGGGGCAGAGTACAATGAGCAGTTCTTC
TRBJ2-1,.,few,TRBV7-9,CASSLAAGYNEQFF,TGTGCCAGCAGCTTAGCGGCGGGTTACAATGAGCAGTTCTTC
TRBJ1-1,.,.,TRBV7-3,CASSLKKGLGVAFF,TGTGCCAGCAGCTTAAAGAAGGGTTTAGGGGTAGCTTTCTTT
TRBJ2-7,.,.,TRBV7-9,CASSLPAGEQYF,TGTGCCAGCAGCTTACCGGCGGGCGAGCAGTACTTC
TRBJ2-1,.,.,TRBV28,CASNRLEGNSVGEQFF,TGTGCCAGCAACCGACTGGAGGGTAACTCGGTAGGTGAGCAGTTCTTC
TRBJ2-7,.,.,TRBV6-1,CASDPLGQVYEQYF,TGTGCCAGCGATCCTCTGGGGCAGGTCTACGAGCAGTACTTC
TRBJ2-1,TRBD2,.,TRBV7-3,CASSLAGGPYNEQFF,TGTGCCAGCAGCTTAGCGGGAGGGCCCTACAATGAGCAGTTCTTC
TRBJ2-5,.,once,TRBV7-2,CASSLAGAKETQYF,TGTGCCAGCAGCTTAGCGGGAGCAAAGGAGACCCAGTACTTC
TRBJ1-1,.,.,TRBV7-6,CASSLMGGNTEAFF,TGTGCCAGCAGCCTAATGGGGGGGAACACTGAAGCTTTCTTT
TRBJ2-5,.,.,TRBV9,CASSEREKGETQYF,TGTGCCAGCAGCGAGAGGGAGAAAGGGGAGACCCAGTACTTC
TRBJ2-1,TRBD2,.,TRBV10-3,CAIDGGSPNNEQFF,TGTGCCATCGACGGCGGGAGCCCTAACAATGAGCAGTTCTTC
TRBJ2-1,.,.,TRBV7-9,CASSDEGVEQFF,TGTGCCAGCAGCGACGAGGGGGTTGAGCAGTTCTTC
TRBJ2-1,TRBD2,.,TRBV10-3,CAISGASGRFTEQFF,TGTGCCATCAGTGGGGCTAGCGGGAGATTCACTGAGCAGTTCTTC
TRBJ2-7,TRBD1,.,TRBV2,CAGGQDSYEQYF,TGTGCCGGGGGACAGGACTCCTACGAGCAGTACTTC
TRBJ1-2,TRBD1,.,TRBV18,CASSPGQEYGYTF,TGTGCCAGCTCACCGGGACAGGAATATGGCTACACCTTC
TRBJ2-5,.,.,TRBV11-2,CASSAIARKETQYF,TGTGCCAGCAGCGCCATAGCGAGAAAAGAGACCCAGTACTTC
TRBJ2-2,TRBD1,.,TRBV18,CASSRQGDSGELFF,TGTGCCAGCTCACGACAGGGGGACTCCGGGGAGCTGTTTTTT
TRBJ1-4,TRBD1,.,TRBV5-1,CASRTGTLGELFF,TGCGCCAGCCGGACAGGCACCCTTGGGGAACTGTTTTTT
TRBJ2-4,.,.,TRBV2,CASSMRTALAKNIQYF,TGTGCCAGCAGTATGAGGACAGCCCTAGCCAAAAACATTCAGTACTTC
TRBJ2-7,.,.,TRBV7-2,CASSLESGRQPYEQYF,TGTGCCAGCAGCTTAGAGTCCGGTAGACAGCCCTACGAGCAGTACTTC
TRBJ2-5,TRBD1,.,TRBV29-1,CSVQPRTGFSRYF,TGCAGCGTGCAGCCCCGGACAGGCTTTTCGCGGTACTTC
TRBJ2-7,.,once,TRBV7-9,CASSLLYSYEQYF,TGTGCCAGCAGCTTACTATACTCCTACGAGCAGTACTTC
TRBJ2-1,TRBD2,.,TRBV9,CASSVEVAGAPWDEQFF,TGTGCCAGCAGCGTAGAGGTAGCGGGGGCCCCTTGGGATGAGCAGTTCTTC
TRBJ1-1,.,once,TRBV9,CASSVGMNTEAFF,TGTGCCAGCAGCGTAGGTATGAACACTGAAGCTTTCTTT
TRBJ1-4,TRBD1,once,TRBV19,CASRPGAYSGGDDEKLFF,TGTGCCAGTAGACCCGGCGCCTACTCAGGGGGCGACGACGAAAAACTGTTTTTT
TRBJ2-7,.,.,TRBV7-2,CASSHGQLGPYEQYF,TGTGCCAGCAGCCACGGACAACTTGGCCCCTACGAGCAGTACTTC
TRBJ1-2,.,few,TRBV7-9,CASSLVQGKGYGYTF,TGTGCCAGCAGCTTAGTGCAGGGGAAAGGCTATGGCTACACCTTC
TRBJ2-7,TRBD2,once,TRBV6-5,CASSWGLAGVREQYF,TGTGCCAGCAGTTGGGGACTAGCGGGAGTACGCGAGCAGTACTTC
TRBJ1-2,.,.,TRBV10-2,CASSESRAGGYTF,TGCGCCAGCAGTGAGTCAAGGGCGGGTGGCTACACCTTC
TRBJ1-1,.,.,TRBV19,CASSILVRRRAEAFF,TGTGCCAGTAGTATATTAGTTCGGAGGAGAGCTGAAGCTTTCTTT
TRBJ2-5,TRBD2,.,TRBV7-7,CASSLVAGAWETQYF,TGTGCCAGCAGCTTAGTAGCGGGGGCCTGGGAGACCCAGTACTTC
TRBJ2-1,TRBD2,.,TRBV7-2,CASSFYTGLVSPEQFF,TGTGCCAGCAGCTTTTACACGGGACTAGTCAGTCCTGAGCAGTTCTTC
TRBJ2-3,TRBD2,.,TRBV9,CASSVALLAGGASTDTQYF,TGTGCCAGCAGCGTGGCCTTGCTAGCGGGGGGAGCTAGCACAGATACGCAGTATTTT
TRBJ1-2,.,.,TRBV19,CASERQPPQYGYTF,TGTGCCAGTGAGAGACAGCCCCCCCAATATGGCTACACCTTC
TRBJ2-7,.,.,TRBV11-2,CASSTSPGTPPYEQYF,TGTGCCAGCAGCACATCCCCCGGGACACCTCCCTACGAGCAGTACTTC
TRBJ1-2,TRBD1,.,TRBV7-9,CASSSGQLDGYTF,TGTGCCAGCAGTTCGGGACAGCTTGATGGCTACACCTTC
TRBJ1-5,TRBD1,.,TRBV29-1,CSTRQGSNQPQHF,TGCAGCACCCGACAGGGCAGCAATCAGCCCCAGCATTTT
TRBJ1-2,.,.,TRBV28,CASESNGENYGYTF,TGTGCCAGCGAATCGAATGGGGAGAACTATGGCTACACCTTC
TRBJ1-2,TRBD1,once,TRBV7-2,CASSSRRDRVYGYTF,TGTGCCAGCAGCTCACGCCGGGACAGGGTCTATGGCTACACCTTC
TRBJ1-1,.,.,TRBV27,CASSFGALNTEAFF,TGTGCCAGCAGTTTTGGGGCATTGAACACTGAAGCTTTCTTT
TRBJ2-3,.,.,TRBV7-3,CASSLNTGTQDTQYF,TGTGCCAGCAGCTTAAATACCGGGACTCAGGATACGCAGTATTTT
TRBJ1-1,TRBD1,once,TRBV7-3,CASSTRQGTEAFF,TGTGCCAGCAGCACCCGACAGGGGACTGAAGCTTTCTTT
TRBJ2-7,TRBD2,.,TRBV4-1,CASSQGASGRPYEQYF,TGCGCCAGCAGCCAAGGGGCTAGCGGGAGACCCTACGAGCAGTACTTC
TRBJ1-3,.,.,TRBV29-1,CSVRQEDSGNTIYF,TGCAGCGTTCGCCAGGAAGACTCTGGAAACACCATATATTTT
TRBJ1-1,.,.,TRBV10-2,CASRASGSTEAFF,TGCGCCAGCAGAGCGTCGGGGAGCACTGAAGCTTTCTTT
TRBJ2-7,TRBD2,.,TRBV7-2,CASSLRGLAGRSSYEQYF,TGTGCCAGCAGCTTACGGGGACTAGCGGGAAGAAGCTCCTACGAGCAGTACTTC
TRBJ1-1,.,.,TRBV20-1,CSLYRDAEAFF,TGCAGCCTTTACAGGGACGCTGAAGCTTTCTTT
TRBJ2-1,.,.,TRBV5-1,CASSLLSESIRQFF,TGCGCCAGCAGCCTCCTATCGGAGAGTATACGGCAGTTCTTC
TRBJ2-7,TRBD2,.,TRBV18,CASSPRLAGSYEQYF,TGTGCCAGCTCACCCCGGCTAGCGGGATCCTACGAGCAGTACTTC